The 25 T cell receptor beta chains in this list originate from one sample, sequenced in a study of cytomegalovirus exposure and HLA in healthy donors. The table came from immunoSEQ multiplex PCR; TCRdb's copy has only in-frame clones and leaves some out. The sample has some 170,000 clones, approximately 81% seen once; the top ten hold about 10%. The material sequenced was PBMCs. These receptors all come from a man in his thirties or forties in good health and CMV-seropositive.

The chain joins TRBV2 to TRBJ2-1, with TRBD1 as a possible D gene (8 bases). V dropped 7 bases and J dropped 5 bases, with 15 bases sitting between them. CDR3 length: 14 residues. Germline-derived CDR1 and CDR2 are SNHLY and FYNNEI. The CDR3 loop reads CASTPQGGHNEQFF. The DNA of the CDR3 is TGTGCCAGCACTCCACAGGGGGGGCACAATGAGCAGTTCTTC. Using reference TRBV2 and TRBJ2-1 for the parts outside the CDR3, the full variable domain is EPEVTQTPSHQVTQMGQEVILRCVPISNHLYFYWYRQILGQKVEFLVSFYNNEISEKSEIFDDQFSVERPDGSNFTLKIRSTKLEDSAMYFCASTPQGGHNEQFFGPGTRLTVL.

V usage is TRBV10-3 and J usage is TRBJ2-1, with a tentative D call TRBD2 (6 bases). V dropped 7 bases and J dropped 5 bases, with 12 bases sitting between them. CDR3 size: 13 residues. Germline V lookup: CDR1 ENHRY, CDR2 SYGVKD. For the CDR3, the DNA is TGTGCCATCACGGGGGAACCGGACAATGAGCAGTTCTTC. As protein: CAITGEPDNEQFF.

This clone was recorded a few times. The chain joins TRBV5-6 to TRBJ1-5; 12 bases agree with TRBD1. V was pared by 3 bases and J by 6 bases, with 16 bases of the junction left unmatched. Germline CDR1 and CDR2: SGHDT and YYEEEE. CDR3 length: 19 amino acids. Written as DNA, the CDR3 is TGTGCCAGCAGCTCGAGATTCGAAGCCGGGACAGGGGGCGTTCAGCCCCAGCATTTT. Translation gives CASSSRFEAGTGGVQPQHF.

This clone has a single count. The gene calls are TRBV7-6 and TRBJ2-1; TRBD1 matches 8 bases. J was trimmed by 0 bases and V by 2 bases; bases with no gene match: 3. Germline CDR1 SGHVS, CDR2 FNYEAQ. The CDR3 covers 16 residues. CDR3 DNA sequence: TGTGCCAGCAGCTTAAGGACAGGGAGCTCCTACAATGAGCAGTTCTTC. It yields the protein CASSLRTGSSYNEQFF. Full variable domain (rest looked up from reference TRBV7-6 and TRBJ2-1): GAGVSQSPRYKVTKRGQDVALRCDPISGHVSLYWYRQALGQGPEFLTYFNYEAQQDKSGLPNDRFSAERPEGSISTLTIQRTEQRDSAMYRCASSLRTGSSYNEQFFGPGTRLTVL.

The chain joins TRBV2 to TRBJ2-7, with a weak D call TRBD2 (6 bases). The V gene's germline CDR1 is SNHLY and CDR2 FYNNEI. The CDR3 spans 13 residues. The ends were cut back, 7 bases at V and 0 bases at J, with 10 bases in the middle. The CDR3 DNA is TGTGCCAGCACCGGAGGGCCCTCCTACGAGCAGTACTTC. It is translated as CASTGGPSYEQYF.

The rearrangement joins TRBV27 to TRBJ2-3; 8 nucleotides align to TRBD1. CDR3 length equals 13 residues. V lost 7 bases to trimming and J lost 5 bases; unmatched junction nucleotides: 5. CDR1 and CDR2 from the germline V gene are MNHEY and SMNVEV (reference sequence). This CDR3 is CASKARGQDTQYF. The CDR3, as DNA: TGTGCCAGCAAGGCCAGGGGGCAAGATACGCAGTATTTT.

Details on this clone: This CDR3 is missing its conserved last phenylalanine or tryptophan, likely due to a read error. The limits of the CDR3 on the DNA are not certain, so only TCRdb's listed CDR3 is given. This chain joins TRBV4-1 and TRBJ2-3; no check of the table's D call, TRBD2, against the DNA was made. Both ends counted, the CDR3 spans 13 residues. CDR1 is MGHRA, CDR2 YSYEKL, per germline. The CDR3 sequence: CASSQVGTSGTPS.

The chain joins TRBV7-6 to TRBJ2-1; possible D gene TRBD1, 6 bases. CDR1 is SGHVS and CDR2 is FNYEAQ in the germline V gene. V dropped 3 bases and J dropped 6 bases, with 9 bases sitting between them. The length of the CDR3 is 13 residues. The CDR3 DNA follows: TGTGCCAGCAGCTTGAACAGGGCCAATGAGCAGTTCTTC. Its protein is CASSLNRANEQFF.

The chain has TRBV7-9 and TRBJ1-5; D is ambiguous. CDR1 and CDR2 from the germline V gene are SEHNR and FQNEAQ (reference sequence). This CDR3 contains 16 residues. With 5 bases removed from V and 6 bases from J, the gap between germline ends came to 20 bases. Here the CDR3 reads CASSPDWADRGQPQHF. The CDR3 bases are TGTGCCAGCAGCCCTGATTGGGCCGACCGGGGTCAGCCCCAGCATTTT.

The gene calls are TRBV29-1 and TRBJ1-5; the D gene is possibly TRBD1 (6 bases). The germline CDR1 and CDR2 sequences are SQVTM and ANQGSEA. The CDR3 extends over 14 amino acids. Trimming removed 6 bases at V and 3 bases at J, with 15 bases between. The CDR3 is CSVAAQGHNQPQHF. CDR3 in DNA: TGCAGCGTGGCAGCGCAGGGACACAATCAGCCCCAGCATTTT. Complete variable domain (other parts from reference TRBV29-1 and TRBJ1-5): SAVISQKPSRDICQRGTSLTIQCQVDSQVTMMFWYRQQPGQSLTLIATANQGSEATYESGFVIDKFPISRPNLTFSTLTVSNMSPEDSSIYLCSVAAQGHNQPQHFGDGTRLSIL.

The chain recombines TRBV5-6 with TRBJ2-7; TRBD1 agrees at 8 bases. CDR3 length: 15 residues. Germline assignment: CDR1 SGHDT and CDR2 YYEEEE. Trimming removed 6 bases from V and 2 bases from J; junction bases left unmatched: 10. CDR3 nucleotides: TGTGCCAGCACCCAGGGGGACAGGACCACCTACGAGCAGTACTTC. Protein product: CASTQGDRTTYEQYF.

The rearrangement joins TRBV6-1 to TRBJ2-7; 7 bases fit TRBD1. V lost 4 bases to trimming and J lost 3 bases; unmatched junction nucleotides: 0. Per germline, CDR1 MNHNS and CDR2 SASEGT. CDR3 length: 12 amino acids. In DNA, the CDR3 is TGTGCCAGCAGTGGGACAGGCTACGAGCAGTACTTC. Translated, it gives CASSGTGYEQYF.

The chain couples TRBV9 to TRBJ2-1, with D possibly being TRBD1 (6 bases). This CDR3 is built from 16 residues. CDR1 SGDLS and CDR2 YYNGEE come from the germline V gene. Deletions cut 0 bases from V and 4 bases from J, with 14 bases between. For the CDR3, the DNA is TGTGCCAGCAGCGTAGTGGCCAGGGGCTCATACAATGAGCAGTTCTTC. Its protein product is CASSVVARGSYNEQFF.

This rearrangement joins TRBV2 to TRBJ2-7; 7 bases agree with TRBD2. Trimming cost V 6 bases and J 1 base; bases outside gene matches: 9. Germline-derived CDR1 and CDR2 are SNHLY and FYNNEI. The CDR3 covers 15 residues. Here the CDR3 DNA reads TGTGCCAGCAGGGGTCTAGGGAGGGGATCCTACGAGCAGTACTTC. It translates to CASRGLGRGSYEQYF.

The chain employs TRBV5-1 and TRBJ2-7; a possible D gene is TRBD1 (8 bases). The CDR3 sequence is 14 residues long. CDR1 and CDR2 (germline): SGHRS, YFSETQ. Between the trimmed V and J ends, which lost 3 bases and 6 bases, there was a span of 16 bases. The DNA of the CDR3 is TGCGCCAGCAGCTCACAGGGGGAGGGTGTCGAGCAGTACTTC. Translation: CASSSQGEGVEQYF.

The chain joins TRBV11-2 to TRBJ2-1; 10 bases are a match to TRBD2. J lost 7 bases, V lost 5 bases, and 5 bases had no gene match. Germline-derived CDR1 and CDR2 are SGHAT and FQNNGV. The CDR3 contains 14 residues. The CDR3 DNA is TGTGCCAGCAGCCCCGGACTAGCGGCGAATGAGCAGTTCTTC. Encoded protein: CASSPGLAANEQFF.

This chain links TRBV9 with TRBJ2-7, with TRBD1 matching 9 bases. V lost 0 bases, J lost 3 bases, and 13 bases stayed unmatched. The germline V gene has CDR1 SGDLS and CDR2 YYNGEE. The CDR3 spans 18 residues. The CDR3 sequence is CASSVGSPDRGIFYEQYF. Written as DNA, the CDR3 is TGTGCCAGCAGCGTAGGGTCCCCGGACAGGGGAATCTTCTACGAGCAGTACTTC. The full variable domain, completed using reference TRBV9 and TRBJ2-7, is DSGVTQTPKHLITATGQRVTLRCSPRSGDLSVYWYQQSLDQGLQFLIQYYNGEERAKGNILERFSAQQFPDLHSELNLSSLELGDSALYFCASSVGSPDRGIFYEQYFGPGTRLTVT.

This chain connects TRBV6-1 to TRBJ2-3; 10 bases are shared with TRBD1. The CDR3 covers 16 residues. Germline V gene lookup returns CDR1 MNHNS and CDR2 SASEGT. Losses at the gene ends were 0 bases for V and 0 bases for J; bases not matched to a gene: 0. The chain's CDR3 is CASSEAGQGSTDTQYF. CDR3 coding DNA: TGTGCCAGCAGTGAAGCGGGACAGGGGAGCACAGATACGCAGTATTTT.

The chain carries TRBV10-3 and TRBJ2-1, with 7 nucleotides matching TRBD2. J was trimmed by 9 bases and V by 6 bases; bases with no gene match: 8. The CDR3 has 13 residues. CDR1 is ENHRY and CDR2 is SYGVKD in the germline V gene. CDR3 protein: CAIRATSDGEQFF. The CDR3 DNA reads as TGTGCCATCAGGGCTACTAGCGACGGTGAGCAGTTCTTC.

V is TRBV10-1 and J is TRBJ1-5; 8 bases are a match to TRBD1. CDR1 is WNHNN and CDR2 is SYGVQD in the germline V gene (reference sequence). This CDR3 is built from 13 residues. V lost 6 bases and J lost 7; bases outside the gene matches: 5. CDR3 bases: TGCGCCAGCAGAGGGGACAGGACGCAGCCCCAGCATTTT. It codes for CASRGDRTQPQHF.

The chain combines TRBV7-2 with TRBJ2-3; 8 bases match TRBD2. V lost 6 bases, J lost 0 bases, and 5 bases stayed unmatched. Germline V gene sequence: CDR1 SGHTA, CDR2 FQGNSA. The CDR3 length is 15 residues. CDR3 residues: CASSRSGVSTDTQYF. As DNA, the CDR3 is TGTGCCAGCAGTCGTAGCGGGGTGAGCACAGATACGCAGTATTTT.

The rearrangement joins TRBV9 to TRBJ2-7; tentatively, D is TRBD1 (5 bases). The CDR3 is 15 residues long. Trimming shortened V by 5 bases and J by 2 bases, and 17 bases separated the two germline ends. The germline V gene has CDR1 SGDLS and CDR2 YYNGEE. CDR3 sequence: CASSPLSGAAYEQYF. The CDR3 region has the DNA TGTGCCAGCAGTCCCCTTTCTGGGGCGGCCTACGAGCAGTACTTC.

The gene calls are TRBV5-1 and TRBJ1-2, with a weak D call TRBD1 (5 bases). The CDR3 runs to 15 residues. The germline V gene has CDR1 SGHRS and CDR2 YFSETQ. V shed 0 bases and J shed 7 bases, with 16 bases lying between them. The CDR3 DNA is TGCGCCAGCAGCTTGGAGGAGGGGTCTTCTTCTGGCTACACCTTC. Amino acid sequence: CASSLEEGSSSGYTF.

The rearrangement links TRBV28 to TRBJ2-1, with 8 bases aligning to TRBD2. The V gene's germline CDR1 is MDHEN and CDR2 SYDVKM. J was trimmed by 8 bases and V by 7 bases; bases with no gene match: 10. The CDR3 sequence is 14 residues long. CDR3 loop: CASIFSGIEYEQFF. The CDR3 DNA reads TGTGCCAGCATCTTTAGCGGGATAGAATATGAGCAGTTCTTC.

With regard to this clone: The same CDR3 is also encoded by other DNA sequences in this sample. The chain carries TRBV6-5 and TRBJ1-5; D is unresolved. Deletions cut 3 bases from V and 1 base from J, with 7 bases between. Per germline, CDR1 MNHEY and CDR2 SVGAGI. The CDR3 spans 14 residues. The CDR3 spells CASSYGGSNQPQHF. As DNA, the CDR3 is TGTGCCAGCAGTTATGGAGGAAGCAATCAGCCCCAGCATTTT.